This T cell receptor beta chain was sequenced in a study of CD4 T cells in relation to SARS-CoV-2 and coronaviruses. Study observations and caveats: Culture-expanded clones reflect memory recall rather than primary priming during culture. Crossreactivity was assessed only for spike protein, not other viral proteins.

Trimming cost V 6 bases and J 5 bases, with 16 bases left between them. CDR1 is MNHEY and CDR2 is SMNVEV in the germline V gene (reference sequence). CDR3 length: 14 residues. A word on this clone: What it binds is unknown.

Deep TCR-beta sequencing used DNA from uncultured naive and memory CD4+ T cells. Libraries were prepared by immunoSEQ multiplex PCR; TCRdb keeps only in-frame clonotypes and omits some of them. The repertoire consists of tens of thousands of clones, with more than 75% occurring once and the leading ten covering 9.2%. J is TRBJ1-1 and V is TRBV27; D remains ambiguous. This clonotype originated in an adult with COVID-19. The source material was memory CD4+ T cells from PBMCs. The CDR3 here is CASRVRVGGTEAFF. Written as DNA, the CDR3 is TGTGCCAGCAGAGTTAGGGTGGGAGGAACTGAAGCTTTCTTT.